Listed below are T cell receptor beta chains from one sample, sequenced in a study of T cells in Graves' hyperthyroidism and ophthalmopathy. In TCRdb, the multiplex PCR reads were re-called with MiXCR into one record per CDR3 protein. This sample carries approximately 370,000 distinct CDR3 sequences, roughly 17% of them seen once, and the ten largest clones take about a third. Material for sequencing was blood. These receptors were obtained from a woman aged 25-40 years with Graves' hyperthyroidism that later progressed to Graves' ophthalmopathy. Each CDR3 is given with its conserved first and last residue. Each record gives: clone size, J gene, V gene, D gene, CDR3 DNA, CDR3 protein. D genes are given only for firm matches. The size of a clone is reported for some rows only, either as once, few or many, or as a class for expanded clones.

many TRBJ1-6 TRBV2 . TGTGCCAGCAGTGAATGGCCTAATAATTCACCCCTCCACTTT CASSEWPNNSPLHF
. TRBJ1-5 TRBV28 . TGTGCCAGCAGGCAACAGTTTAATCAGCCCCAGCATTTT CASRQQFNQPQHF
. TRBJ2-5 TRBV28 . TGTGCCAGCAGTTTGGAGTCAGCGGTCCGAGAGACCCAGTACTTC CASSLESAVRETQYF
. TRBJ2-1 TRBV7-8 TRBD2 TGTGCCAGCAGCTTTGGGACTAGTCTCCATGAGCAGTTCTTC CASSFGTSLHEQFF
many TRBJ2-7 TRBV6-1 TRBD1 TGTGCCACCCAAGACAGGGGGAGCTCCTACGAGCAGTACTTC CATQDRGSSYEQYF
many TRBJ2-2 TRBV2 . TGTGCCAGCAGTGTTTACGGGGTCACCGGGGAGCTGTTTTTT CASSVYGVTGELFF
once TRBJ1-1 TRBV18 TRBD1 TGTGCCAGCTCACCGCCGGGACAGGGGAAGACTGAAGCTTTCTTT CASSPPGQGKTEAFF
. TRBJ2-4 TRBV18 . TGTGCCAGCTTTACCGGAGGGGAAAACATTCAGTACTTC CASFTGGENIQYF
many TRBJ1-5 TRBV28 . TGTGCCAGCACCTCGGGTTATCAGCCCCAGCATTTT CASTSGYQPQHF
many TRBJ2-7 TRBV25-1 TRBD1 TGTGCCAGCAGTCCTAACCTCGCGTTGTCAGGACAGGGTTTTTACGAGCAGTACTTC CASSPNLALSGQGFYEQYF
many TRBJ1-1 TRBV7-2 TRBD1 TGTGCCAGCGGATGGAAGACAGGGTGGACTGAAGCTTTCTTT CASGWKTGWTEAFF
. TRBJ2-3 TRBV4-2 . TGTGCCAGCAGCCAAGCGGGCCTCACAGATACGCAGTATTTT CASSQAGLTDTQYF
few TRBJ2-7 TRBV19 . TGTGCCAGTAGTACCCGGACAGTCCTATTATACGAGCAGTACTTC CASSTRTVLLYEQYF
. TRBJ1-1 TRBV7-6 TRBD1 TGTGCCAGCAGCGAAACGAGCAACAGGGGCTACAACACTGAAGCTTTCTTT CASSETSNRGYNTEAFF
many TRBJ2-7 TRBV5-6 TRBD1 TGTGCCAGCAGCCGACCGGGACAGGGCGCTTGGGAGCAGTACTTC CASSRPGQGAWEQYF
few TRBJ2-3 TRBV9 . TGTGCCAGCAGCGTAGCACGCCTTACAGATACGCAGTATTTT CASSVARLTDTQYF
many TRBJ1-1 TRBV6-2/TRBV6-3 . TGTGCCAGCAGCCCAATCGAACTAGTTCCGACTGAAGCTTTCTTT CASSPIELVPTEAFF
many TRBJ2-7 TRBV6-1 TRBD1 TGTGCCAGCTCAGTATCCCCACCGGGACAGGGTACCTACGAGCAGTACTTC CASSVSPPGQGTYEQYF
few TRBJ2-2 TRBV5-6 TRBD1 TGTGCCAGCAGCTTCCGGGACAGTATACCCACCGGGGAGCTGTTTTTT CASSFRDSIPTGELFF
many TRBJ2-5 TRBV3-1 TRBD2 TGTGCCAGCAGCCCTTTGGGGGGGGAACAAGAGACCCAGTACTTC CASSPLGGEQETQYF
. TRBJ2-1 TRBV19 TRBD2 TGTGCCAGTAGTATTGCTAGCGGGAGGCACTCCTACAATGAGCAGTTCTTC CASSIASGRHSYNEQFF
. TRBJ1-3 TRBV11-2 . TGTGCCAGCAGCTTAGGGGGGAGCCACACCATATATTTT CASSLGGSHTIYF
few TRBJ2-3 TRBV5-1 TRBD2 TGCGCCAGCGTCATGGCGGGAGTAGAAGATACGCAGTATTTT CASVMAGVEDTQYF
many TRBJ1-6 TRBV28 . TGTGCCAGCAGTTTGACAGGTTATAATTCACCCCTCCACTTT CASSLTGYNSPLHF
few TRBJ1-1 TRBV20-1 . TGCAGTGCTAGTAGGCCTGGTACTGAAGCTTTCTTT CSASRPGTEAFF
. TRBJ2-7 TRBV20-1 TRBD2 TGCAGTGCTAGAAGCGGGACTTCCTACGAGCAGTACTTC CSARSGTSYEQYF
. TRBJ2-1 TRBV3-1 TRBD2 TGTGCCAGCAGCAAGGGACTACCGTCCTCCTACAATGAGCAGTTCTTC CASSKGLPSSYNEQFF
. TRBJ2-7 TRBV7-9 TRBD1 TGTGCCAGCAGCTTAGTAGGCGCCTGGGACAGCGTCTACGAGCAGTACTTC CASSLVGAWDSVYEQYF
few TRBJ2-2 TRBV30 TRBD2 TGTGCCTGGAGTCCCCAGCGGGAGTACCCCGGGGAGCTGTTTTTT CAWSPQREYPGELFF
few TRBJ1-2 TRBV25-1 . TGTGCCAGCAGTGATTATGGAGCCTATGGCTACACCTTC CASSDYGAYGYTF
many TRBJ1-4 TRBV28 . TGTGCCAGCAGTTTAGGGACATCAACTAATGAAAAACTGTTTTTT CASSLGTSTNEKLFF
many TRBJ1-5 TRBV12-3/TRBV12-4 . TGTGCCAGCAGGAAGACAGGAAATCAGCCCCAGCATTTT CASRKTGNQPQHF
few TRBJ2-1 TRBV30 TRBD2 TGTGCCTGGAGGGGACTATTCTCCTACAATGAGCAGTTCTTC CAWRGLFSYNEQFF
. TRBJ2-1 TRBV5-1 . TGTGCCAGCAGCTTGGGTACAAGGGCGAGCGATGAGCAGTTCTTC CASSLGTRASDEQFF
. TRBJ1-3 TRBV5-1 . TGCGCCAGCAGCCAGGGAGGTGACTCTGGAAACACCATATATTTT CASSQGGDSGNTIYF
. TRBJ2-1 TRBV15 TRBD1 TGTGCCACCAGCAGAGATTTAGGGACAGGGATCAATGAGCAGTTCTTC CATSRDLGTGINEQFF
many TRBJ1-2 TRBV12-3/TRBV12-4 . TGTGCCAGCAGTTACTTTCAGGAGAATGGCTACACCTTC CASSYFQENGYTF
many TRBJ2-1 TRBV11-2 TRBD2 TGTGCCAGCAGCTCTAGGACTAGCGGGGGGCACAATGAGCAGTTCTTC CASSSRTSGGHNEQFF
many TRBJ1-5 TRBV5-1 TRBD1 TGCGCCAGCAGCCCAGGGACAGCTTATAGCAATCAGCCCCAGCATTTT CASSPGTAYSNQPQHF
few TRBJ2-2 TRBV3-1 . TGTGCCAGCAGCGCTGTCGACGGAGGGGGGGAGGCCGGGGAGCTGTTTTTT CASSAVDGGGEAGELFF
few TRBJ2-2 TRBV7-8 . TGTGCCAGCAGCTTACTGCGTCAAGTGGGGGCCGGGGAGCTGTTTTTT CASSLLRQVGAGELFF
many TRBJ1-2 TRBV28 TRBD1 TGTGCCAGCAGTTTAAGATTGGGACAGGGTCAATATGGCTACACCTTC CASSLRLGQGQYGYTF
many TRBJ2-3 TRBV2 TRBD2 TGTGCCAGCAGTGAAGCCGAGACTAGCGGGAGAGAGGTGGGCACAGATACGCAGTATTTT CASSEAETSGREVGTDTQYF
many TRBJ2-1 TRBV12-3/TRBV12-4 . TGTGCCAGCAGTTCTGGCCGCCCCTACAATGAGCAGTTCTTC CASSSGRPYNEQFF
many TRBJ2-3 TRBV28 . TGTGCCAGCAGTCCCAAAAACCAACCAGGCACAGATACGCAGTATTTT CASSPKNQPGTDTQYF
few TRBJ1-1 TRBV19 . TGTGCCAGTAGTATGGCGATGAACACTGAAGCTTTCTTT CASSMAMNTEAFF